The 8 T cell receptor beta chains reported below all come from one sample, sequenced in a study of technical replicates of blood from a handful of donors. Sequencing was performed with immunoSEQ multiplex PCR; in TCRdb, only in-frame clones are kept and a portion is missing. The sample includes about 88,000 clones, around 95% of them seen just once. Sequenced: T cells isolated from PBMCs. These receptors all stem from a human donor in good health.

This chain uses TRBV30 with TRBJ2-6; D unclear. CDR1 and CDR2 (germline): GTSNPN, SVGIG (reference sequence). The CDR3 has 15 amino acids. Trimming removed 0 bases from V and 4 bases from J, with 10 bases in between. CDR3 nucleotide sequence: TGTGCCTGGAGTGTAGAAGCCGCAGGGGCCAACGTCCTGACTTTC. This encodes CAWSVEAAGANVLTF.

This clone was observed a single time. CDR3 bases: TGTGCCAGCAGCCCTTCCGGACTAGCGGGAGCAAACATTCAGTACTTC. Translated, it gives CASSPSGLAGANIQYF. The chain has TRBV2 and TRBJ2-4; 13 bases align to TRBD2. This CDR3 spans 16 amino acids. V was pared by 6 bases and J by 6 bases, with 8 bases of the junction left unmatched. CDR1 is SNHLY, CDR2 FYNNEI, per germline.

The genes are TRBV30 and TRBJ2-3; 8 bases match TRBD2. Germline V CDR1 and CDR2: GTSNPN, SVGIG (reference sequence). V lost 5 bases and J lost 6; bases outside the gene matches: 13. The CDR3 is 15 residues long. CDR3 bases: TGTGCCTGGCCGAGCGGGAGAGAGTTTGTGGATACGCAGTATTTT. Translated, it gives CAWPSGREFVDTQYF. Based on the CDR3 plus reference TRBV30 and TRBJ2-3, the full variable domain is SQTIHQWPATLVQPVGSPLSLECTVEGTSNPNLYWYRQAAGRGLQLLFYSVGIGQISSEVPQNLSASRPQDRQFILSSKKLLLSDSGFYLCAWPSGREFVDTQYFGPGTRLTVL.

Here the CDR3 reads CASSQAADAGNEKLFF. The CDR3 nucleotides are TGTGCCAGCAGCCAAGCGGCGGACGCGGGGAATGAAAAACTGTTTTTT. This chain links TRBV4-2 with TRBJ1-4; D is unclear. V lost 1 base, J lost 5 bases, and 14 bases lay in between. CDR3 length: 16 amino acids. The germline V gene has CDR1 LGHNA and CDR2 YNFKEQ.

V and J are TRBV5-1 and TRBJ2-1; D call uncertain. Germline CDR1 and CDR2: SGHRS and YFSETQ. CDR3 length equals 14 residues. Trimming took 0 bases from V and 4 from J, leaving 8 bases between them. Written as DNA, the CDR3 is TGCGCCAGCAGCTTGGCCTCAGGTTACAATGAGCAGTTCTTC. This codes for CASSLASGYNEQFF.

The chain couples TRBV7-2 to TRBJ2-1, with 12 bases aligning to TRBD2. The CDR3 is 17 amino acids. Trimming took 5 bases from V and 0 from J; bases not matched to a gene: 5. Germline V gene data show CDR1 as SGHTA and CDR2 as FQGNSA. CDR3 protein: CASSPGLAGSSYNEQFF. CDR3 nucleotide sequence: TGTGCCAGCAGCCCCGGACTAGCGGGGAGCTCCTACAATGAGCAGTTCTTC.

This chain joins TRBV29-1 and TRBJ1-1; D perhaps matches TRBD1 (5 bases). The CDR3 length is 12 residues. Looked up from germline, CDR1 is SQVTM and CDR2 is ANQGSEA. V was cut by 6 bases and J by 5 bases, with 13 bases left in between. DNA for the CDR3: TGCAGCGTGTGGGGGGAGGGGACTGAAGCTTTCTTT. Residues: CSVWGEGTEAFF.

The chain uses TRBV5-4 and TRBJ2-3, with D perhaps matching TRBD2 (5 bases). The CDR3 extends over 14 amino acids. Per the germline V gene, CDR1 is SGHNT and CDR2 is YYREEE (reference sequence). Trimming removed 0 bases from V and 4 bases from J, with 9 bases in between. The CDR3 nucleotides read TGTGCCAGCAGCTTGGCGGTGGGAGCAGATACGCAGTATTTT. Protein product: CASSLAVGADTQYF.